This T cell receptor beta chain derives from a study of blood T cell repertoires in COVID-19. Germline CDR1 LNHDA, CDR2 SQIVND (reference sequence). V dropped 5 bases and J dropped 6; count of bases not matched to a gene: 5. The CDR3 contains 13 residues. Method: immunoSEQ multiplex PCR; TCRdb's copy keeps in-frame clones and lacks some. The profile shows about 150,000 clones, approximately 84% of them singletons. This receptor was identified in a woman between 45 and 60 years old who had recovered from COVID-19. J is TRBJ1-1 and V is TRBV19, with 8 bases identical to TRBD1. The sample comprised PBMCs or T cells enriched from blood (not recorded which). The CDR3 DNA reads TGTGCCAGTAGTCCAGGGGGCTTTGCTGAAGCTTTCTTT. Protein: CASSPGGFAEAFF.